The source of this T cell receptor beta chain is a study of shared clonotypes between healthy human individuals. Overall study results and limits: Clonotype sharing among donors, it was expected, would be affected by sequencing depth.

The data were produced by immunoSEQ multiplex PCR, yet TCRdb's version contains in-frame clones alone and is incomplete. Among more than 500,000 clones listed, around 96% were seen once. Naivety among CD8 cells was defined by CD45RO negativity and positive CCR7 selection, thereby excluding terminally differentiated effector memory CD45RA+ cells. Germline V CDR1 and CDR2: SQVTM, ANQGSEA. V lost 4 bases and J 10 bases, leaving 4 bases between the germline ends. The CDR3 has 8 residues. In the case of this clone: The antigen is not known.

This receptor was identified in a woman in her twenties or thirties in good health. The chain uses TRBV29-1 and TRBJ1-1; unclear D gene. Sample: naive CD8+ T cells sorted from blood. CDR3 protein: CSVVGAFF. The CDR3 DNA reads TGCAGCGTTGTGGGAGCTTTCTTT.